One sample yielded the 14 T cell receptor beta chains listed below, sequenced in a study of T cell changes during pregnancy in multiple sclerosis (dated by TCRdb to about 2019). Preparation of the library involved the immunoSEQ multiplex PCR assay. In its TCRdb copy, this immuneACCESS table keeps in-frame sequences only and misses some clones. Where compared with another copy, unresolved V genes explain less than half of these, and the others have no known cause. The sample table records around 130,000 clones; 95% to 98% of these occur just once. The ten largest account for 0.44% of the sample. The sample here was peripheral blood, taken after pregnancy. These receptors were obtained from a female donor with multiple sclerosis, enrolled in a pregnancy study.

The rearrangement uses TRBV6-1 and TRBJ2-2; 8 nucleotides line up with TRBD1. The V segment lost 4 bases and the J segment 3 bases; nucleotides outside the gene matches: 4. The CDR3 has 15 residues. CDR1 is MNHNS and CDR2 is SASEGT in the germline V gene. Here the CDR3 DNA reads TGTGCCAGCAGTGGGACAGGGAGTTACACCGGGGAGCTGTTTTTT. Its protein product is CASSGTGSYTGELFF.

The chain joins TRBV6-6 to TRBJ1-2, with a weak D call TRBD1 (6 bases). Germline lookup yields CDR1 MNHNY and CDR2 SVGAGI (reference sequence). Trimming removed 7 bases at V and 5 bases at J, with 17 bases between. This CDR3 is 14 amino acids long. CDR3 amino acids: CASNGQKTGYGYTF. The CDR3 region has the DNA TGTGCCAGCAACGGACAGAAAACAGGGTATGGCTACACCTTC.

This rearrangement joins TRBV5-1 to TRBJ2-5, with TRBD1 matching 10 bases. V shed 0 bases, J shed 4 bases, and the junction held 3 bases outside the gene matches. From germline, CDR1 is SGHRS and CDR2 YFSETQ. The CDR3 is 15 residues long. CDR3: CASSLGTGGGETQYF. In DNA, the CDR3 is TGCGCCAGCAGCTTGGGGACAGGGGGTGGAGAGACCCAGTACTTC.

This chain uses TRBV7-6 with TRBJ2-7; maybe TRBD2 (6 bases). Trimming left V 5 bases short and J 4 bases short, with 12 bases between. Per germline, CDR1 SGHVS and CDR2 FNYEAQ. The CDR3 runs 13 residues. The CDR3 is CASSPGVPYEQYF. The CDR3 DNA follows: TGTGCCAGCAGCCCGGGGGTGCCTTACGAGCAGTACTTC.

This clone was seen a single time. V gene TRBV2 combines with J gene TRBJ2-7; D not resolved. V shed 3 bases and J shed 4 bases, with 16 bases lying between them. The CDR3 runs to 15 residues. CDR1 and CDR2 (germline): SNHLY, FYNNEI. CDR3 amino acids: CASSEVTPTTYEQYF. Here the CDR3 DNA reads TGTGCCAGCAGTGAGGTGACTCCCACAACTTACGAGCAGTACTTC.

The CDR3 nucleotides are TGTGCCAGCAGACCGACCCGGGGAGGGCAAGATACGCAGTATTTT. Amino acids: CASRPTRGGQDTQYF. The chain is built from TRBV27 and TRBJ2-3, with 7 bases that match TRBD2. V shed 6 bases and J 5 bases; nucleotides not matched to a gene: 11. Germline CDR1 MNHEY, CDR2 SMNVEV (reference sequence). The CDR3 is 15 amino acids.

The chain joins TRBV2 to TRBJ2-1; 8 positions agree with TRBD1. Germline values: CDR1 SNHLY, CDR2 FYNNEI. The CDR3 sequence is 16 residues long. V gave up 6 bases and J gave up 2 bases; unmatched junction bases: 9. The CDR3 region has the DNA TGTGCCAGCAGCGATTACAGGGGGGAACCCTACAATGAGCAGTTCTTC. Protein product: CASSDYRGEPYNEQFF.

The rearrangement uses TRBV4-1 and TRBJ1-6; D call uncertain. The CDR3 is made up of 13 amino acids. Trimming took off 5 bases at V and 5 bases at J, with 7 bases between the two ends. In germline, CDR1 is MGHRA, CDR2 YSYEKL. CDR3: CASSLQNNSPLHF. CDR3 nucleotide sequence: TGCGCCAGCAGCTTACAGAATAATTCACCCCTCCACTTT.

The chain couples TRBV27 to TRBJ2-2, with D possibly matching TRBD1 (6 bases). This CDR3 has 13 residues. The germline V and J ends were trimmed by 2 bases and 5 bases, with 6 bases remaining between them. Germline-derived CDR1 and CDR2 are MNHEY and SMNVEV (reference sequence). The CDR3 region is CASSLRGTGELFF. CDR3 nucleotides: TGTGCCAGCAGTTTAAGGGGGACCGGGGAGCTGTTTTTT.

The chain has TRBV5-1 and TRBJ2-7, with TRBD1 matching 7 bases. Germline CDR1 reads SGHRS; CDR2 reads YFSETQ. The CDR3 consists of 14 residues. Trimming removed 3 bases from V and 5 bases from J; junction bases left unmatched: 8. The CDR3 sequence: CASSSRQGVDEQYF. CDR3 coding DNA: TGCGCCAGCAGCTCCCGACAGGGAGTGGACGAGCAGTACTTC.

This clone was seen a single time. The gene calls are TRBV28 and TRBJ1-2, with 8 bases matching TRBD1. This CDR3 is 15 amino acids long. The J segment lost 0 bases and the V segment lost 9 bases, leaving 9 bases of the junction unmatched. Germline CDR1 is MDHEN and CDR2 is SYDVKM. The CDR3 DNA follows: TGTGCCAGTCGCTTCGGACAGGGAGCTAACTATGGCTACACCTTC. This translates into CASRFGQGANYGYTF.

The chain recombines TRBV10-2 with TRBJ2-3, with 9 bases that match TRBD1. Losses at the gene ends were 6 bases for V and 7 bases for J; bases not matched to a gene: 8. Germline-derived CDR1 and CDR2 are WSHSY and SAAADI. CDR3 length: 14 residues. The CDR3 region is CASRAGTGINTQYF. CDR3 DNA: TGCGCCAGCAGGGCCGGGACAGGGATAAATACGCAGTATTTT.

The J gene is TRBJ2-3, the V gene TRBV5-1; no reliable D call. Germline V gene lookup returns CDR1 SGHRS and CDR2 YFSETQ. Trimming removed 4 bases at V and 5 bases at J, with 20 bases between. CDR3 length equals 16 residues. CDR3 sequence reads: CASSPLGRERGDTQYF. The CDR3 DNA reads TGCGCCAGCAGCCCGTTAGGCAGAGAAAGAGGAGATACGCAGTATTTT.

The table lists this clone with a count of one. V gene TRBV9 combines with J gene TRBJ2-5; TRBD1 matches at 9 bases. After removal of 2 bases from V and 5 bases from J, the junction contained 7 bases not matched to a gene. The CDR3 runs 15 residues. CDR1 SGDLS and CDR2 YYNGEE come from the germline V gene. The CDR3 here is CASSVEGQGGETQYF. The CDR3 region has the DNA TGTGCCAGCAGCGTTGAGGGACAGGGAGGCGAGACCCAGTACTTC.